This T cell receptor (beta chain) was recorded in a study of T cell responses to AZD1222 COVID-19 vaccine. Overall study findings and caveats: Donors, mostly white British, included more females; clonal diversity was possibly underestimated.

About this clone: What it binds is not known.

Sequenced by immunoSEQ multiplex PCR; TCRdb stores in-frame clones only, minus some. The sample has about 130,000 clones, roughly 93% seen once. Sample: peripheral blood, taken 28 days after the second AZD1222 dose. The sequence was collected from an adult who received the AZD1222 COVID-19 vaccine.

The CDR3 loop reads CSVGGGRAHEQFF. Written as DNA, the CDR3 is TGCAGCGTGGGGGGCGGGAGGGCCCATGAGCAGTTCTTC. The chain employs TRBV29-1 and TRBJ2-1, with 9 nucleotides matching TRBD2. The V gene end was trimmed by 6 bases and the J gene end by 8 bases; junction bases not matched to a gene: 8. Per germline, CDR1 SQVTM and CDR2 ANQGSEA. The CDR3 extends over 13 amino acids.